This TCR beta chain originates from a study of T cell clonotyping in hematopoietic cell transplantation. The V gene lost 0 bases and the J gene lost 0 bases, with 9 bases spanning the gap. The CDR3 is made up of 17 amino acids. Germline V gene data show CDR1 as LGHNA and CDR2 as YNFKEQ. This clone appeared once. Its antigen remains unknown. Study-level points and caveats: Few recipient clonotypes overlapped donors; over 95% were de novo at given depth. Without cell sorting, CD4 versus CD8 contributions remain unresolved. Broader posttransplant TCR repertoire diversity was predicted by graft donor and pretransplant recipient Inverse Simpson Index values.

Recipient blood drawn about 28 days pretransplant and days 30, 100, 180 after. Sequenced by immunoSEQ multiplex PCR; TCRdb stores in-frame clones only, minus some. The sample contains about 29,000 clones, 92% of which appear only once. Sample: PBMCs, taken 100 days after allogeneic stem cell transplant. The chain links TRBV4-2 to TRBJ1-6, with D hard to call. This clonotype was obtained from a female patient in her forties or fifties who had an allogeneic stem cell transplant from a related donor, so the T cells may come from the graft donor. Some clones in this sample may be carry-over from other donors' samples. The CDR3 is CASSQELGYSYNSPLHF. In nucleotides, the CDR3 is TGTGCCAGCAGCCAAGAACTGGGTTACTCCTATAATTCACCCCTCCACTTT.